This TCR beta chain was documented in a study of T cell responses to AZD1222 COVID-19 vaccine. The CDR3 runs to 17 residues. Germline CDR1 is SGHVS and CDR2 is FNYEAQ. V was clipped by 5 bases and J by 4 bases; unmatched bases: 8. A note on this clone: As yet, its antigen is unknown.

Clones were sequenced by immunoSEQ multiplex PCR, and TCRdb holds only the in-frame ones, with some missing. The sample records fewer than 85,000 clones, about 85% being singletons. General study points: Sampling captured repertoires only after the peak T cell response. Unmutated variant regions are reportedly targeted by nearly half of spike-specific TCRs. Along spike, vaccine-associated CD4 TCRs were found throughout, with dominance at 160-218 and 743-854.

The origin of this receptor is an adult who received the AZD1222 COVID-19 vaccine. The specimen was peripheral blood, collected 28 days after the second AZD1222 dose. This sequence joins TRBV7-6 and TRBJ2-2, with 12 bases lining up with TRBD2. CDR3 in amino acids: CASSLRLAGVGTGELFF. The CDR3, as DNA: TGTGCCAGCAGCCTCAGACTAGCGGGAGTCGGCACCGGGGAGCTGTTTTTT.